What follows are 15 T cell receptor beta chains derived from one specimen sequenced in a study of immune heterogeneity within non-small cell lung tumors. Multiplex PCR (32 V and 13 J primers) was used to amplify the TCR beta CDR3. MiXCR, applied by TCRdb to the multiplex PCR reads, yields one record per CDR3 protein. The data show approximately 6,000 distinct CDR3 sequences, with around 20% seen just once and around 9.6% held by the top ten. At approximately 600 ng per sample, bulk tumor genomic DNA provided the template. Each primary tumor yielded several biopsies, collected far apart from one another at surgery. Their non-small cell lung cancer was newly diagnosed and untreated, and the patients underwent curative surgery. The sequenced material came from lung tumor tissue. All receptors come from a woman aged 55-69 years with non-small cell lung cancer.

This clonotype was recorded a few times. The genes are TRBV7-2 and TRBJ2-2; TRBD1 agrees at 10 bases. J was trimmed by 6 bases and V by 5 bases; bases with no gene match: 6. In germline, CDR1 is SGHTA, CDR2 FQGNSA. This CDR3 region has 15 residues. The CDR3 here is CASSPTGGRAGELFF. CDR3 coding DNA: TGTGCCAGCAGCCCGACAGGGGGCCGGGCCGGGGAGCTGTTTTTT.

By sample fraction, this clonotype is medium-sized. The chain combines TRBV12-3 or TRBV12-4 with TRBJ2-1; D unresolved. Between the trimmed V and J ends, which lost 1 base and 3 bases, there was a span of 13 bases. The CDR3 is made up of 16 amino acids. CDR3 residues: CASSLVRVPHYNEQFF. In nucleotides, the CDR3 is TGTGCCAGCAGTTTAGTTCGAGTACCGCACTACAATGAGCAGTTCTTC.

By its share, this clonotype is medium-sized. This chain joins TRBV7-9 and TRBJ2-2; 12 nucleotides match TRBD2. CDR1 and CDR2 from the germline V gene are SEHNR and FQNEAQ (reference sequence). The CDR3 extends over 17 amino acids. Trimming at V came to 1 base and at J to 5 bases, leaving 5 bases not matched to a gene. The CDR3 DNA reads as TGTGCCAGCAGCTTAGTCCTAGCGGGAGGGAATACCGGGGAGCTGTTTTTT. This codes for CASSLVLAGGNTGELFF.

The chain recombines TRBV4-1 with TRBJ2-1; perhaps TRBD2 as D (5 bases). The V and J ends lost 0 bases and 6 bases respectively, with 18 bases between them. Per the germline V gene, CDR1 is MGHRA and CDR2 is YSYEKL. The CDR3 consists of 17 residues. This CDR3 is CASSQDTPEASRNEQFF. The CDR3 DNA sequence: TGCGCCAGCAGCCAAGATACCCCCGAGGCTAGCCGCAATGAGCAGTTCTTC.

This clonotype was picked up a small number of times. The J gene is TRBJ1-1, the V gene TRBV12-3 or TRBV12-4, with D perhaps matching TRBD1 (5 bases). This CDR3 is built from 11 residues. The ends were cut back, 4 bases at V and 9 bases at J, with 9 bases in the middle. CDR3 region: CASSSGGKAFF. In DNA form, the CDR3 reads TGTGCCAGCAGTTCGGGGGGTAAAGCTTTCTTT.

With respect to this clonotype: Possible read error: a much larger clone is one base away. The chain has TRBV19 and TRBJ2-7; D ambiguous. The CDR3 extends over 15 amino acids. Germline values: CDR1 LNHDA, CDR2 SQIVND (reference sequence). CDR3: CASSIVPGRSYEKYF. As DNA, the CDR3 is TGTGCCAGTAGTATAGTCCCCGGACGCTCCTACGAGAAGTACTTC.

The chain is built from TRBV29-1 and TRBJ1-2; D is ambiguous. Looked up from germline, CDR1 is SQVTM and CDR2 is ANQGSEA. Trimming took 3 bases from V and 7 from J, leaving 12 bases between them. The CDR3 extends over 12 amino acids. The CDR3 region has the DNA TGCAGCGTTGAGGGTTCAGGTCTTGGCTACACCTTC. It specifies CSVEGSGLGYTF.

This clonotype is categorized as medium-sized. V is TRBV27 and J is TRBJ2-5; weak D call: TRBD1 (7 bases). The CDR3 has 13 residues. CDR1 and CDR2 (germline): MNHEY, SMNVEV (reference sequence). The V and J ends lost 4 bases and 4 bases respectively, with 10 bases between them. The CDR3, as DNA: TGTGCCAGCAGTTGGAGGGGGCGAGAGACCCAGTACTTC. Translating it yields CASSWRGRETQYF.

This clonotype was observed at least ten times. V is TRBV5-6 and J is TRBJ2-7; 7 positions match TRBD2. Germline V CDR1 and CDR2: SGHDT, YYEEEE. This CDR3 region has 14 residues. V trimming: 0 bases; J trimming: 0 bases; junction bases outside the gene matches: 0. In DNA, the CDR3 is TGTGCCAGCAGCTTGGGGGAGGGCTCCTACGAGCAGTACTTC. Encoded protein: CASSLGEGSYEQYF.

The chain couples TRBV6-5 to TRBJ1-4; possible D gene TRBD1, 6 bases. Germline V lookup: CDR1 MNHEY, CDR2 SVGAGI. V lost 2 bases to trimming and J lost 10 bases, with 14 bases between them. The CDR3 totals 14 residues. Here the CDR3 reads CASSYGQRERKLFF. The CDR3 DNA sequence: TGTGCCAGCAGTTACGGACAGAGGGAAAGAAAACTGTTTTTT.

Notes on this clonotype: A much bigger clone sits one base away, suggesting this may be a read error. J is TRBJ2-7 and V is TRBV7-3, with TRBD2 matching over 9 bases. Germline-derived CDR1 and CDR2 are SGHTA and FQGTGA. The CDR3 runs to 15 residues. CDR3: CAISLSGRPGYEQYF. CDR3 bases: TGTGCCATCAGCTTAAGCGGGAGGCCTGGGTACGAGCAGTACTTC. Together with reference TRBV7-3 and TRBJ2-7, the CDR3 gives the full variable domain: GAGVSQTPSNKVTEKGKYVELRCDPISGHTALYWYRQSLGQGPEFLIYFQGTGAADDSGLPNDRFFAVRPEGSVSTLKIQRTERGDSAVYLCAISLSGRPGYEQYFGPGTRLTVT.

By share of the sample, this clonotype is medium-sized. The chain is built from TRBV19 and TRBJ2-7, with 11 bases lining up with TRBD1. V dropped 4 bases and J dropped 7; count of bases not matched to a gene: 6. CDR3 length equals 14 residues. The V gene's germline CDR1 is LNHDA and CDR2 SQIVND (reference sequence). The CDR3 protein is CASSTGQGAEEQYF. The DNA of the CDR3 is TGTGCCAGTAGTACAGGACAGGGGGCGGAAGAGCAGTACTTC. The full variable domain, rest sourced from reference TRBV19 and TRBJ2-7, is DGGITQSPKYLFRKEGQNVTLSCEQNLNHDAMYWYRQDPGQGLRLIYYSQIVNDFQKGDIAEGYSVSREKKESFPLTVTSAQKNPTAFYLCASSTGQGAEEQYFGPGTRLTVT.

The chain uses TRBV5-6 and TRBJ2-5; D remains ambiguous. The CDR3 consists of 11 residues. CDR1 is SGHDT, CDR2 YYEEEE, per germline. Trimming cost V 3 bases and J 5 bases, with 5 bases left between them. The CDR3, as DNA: TGTGCCAGCAGCTATAGGGAGACCCAGTACTTC. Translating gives CASSYRETQYF.

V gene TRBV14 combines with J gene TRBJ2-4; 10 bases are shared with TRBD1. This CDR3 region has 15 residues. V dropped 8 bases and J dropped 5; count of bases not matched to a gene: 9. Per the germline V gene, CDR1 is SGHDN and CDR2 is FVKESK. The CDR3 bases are TGTGCCAGCCAGGACAGGGGGGTTTCAGAAAACATTCAGTACTTC. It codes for CASQDRGVSENIQYF. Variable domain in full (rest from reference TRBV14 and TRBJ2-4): EAGVTQFPSHSVIEKGQTVTLRCDPISGHDNLYWYRRVMGKEIKFLLHFVKESKQDESGMPNNRFLAERTGGTYSTLKVQPAELEDSGVYFCASQDRGVSENIQYFGAGTRLSVL.

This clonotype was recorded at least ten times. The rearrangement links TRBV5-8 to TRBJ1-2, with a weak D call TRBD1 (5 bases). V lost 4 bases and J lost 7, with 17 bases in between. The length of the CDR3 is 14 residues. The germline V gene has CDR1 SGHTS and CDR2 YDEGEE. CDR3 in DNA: TGTGCCAGCAGCCCCTCGGGCAGGGTGGCTGGCTACACCTTC. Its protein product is CASSPSGRVAGYTF. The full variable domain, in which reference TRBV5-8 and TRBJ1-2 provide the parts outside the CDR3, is EAGVTQSPTHLIKTRGQQATLRCSPISGHTSVYWYQQALGLGLQFLLWYDEGEERNRGNFPPRFSGRQFPNYSSELNVNALELEDSALYLCASSPSGRVAGYTFGSGTRLTVV.